The sequence of this T cell receptor beta chain was determined in a study of T cells after yellow fever vaccination. Study-wide context: SMART-Seq v4 Ultra Low Input handled preparation of low-cell-number fractions. Broader study findings: After the booster, 96% of CD4 and just over 85% of CD8 primary-response clones were re-detected. A secondary response was less intense yet reached its peak sooner, at day 5 versus 15.

Template-switching 5'RACE yielded the TCR cDNA; a universal primer site and UMIs were added in the process. Using its own MiXCR run on the 5' RACE reads, TCRdb lists one record per CDR3 protein. Among hundreds of thousands of distinct CDR3 sequences listed, around a sixth were seen once. There are a few counts of this clonotype. Its matching antigen is unknown. V lost 6 bases, J lost 4 bases, and 18 bases lay in between. The CDR3 has 14 residues. The germline gives CDR1 DFQATT, CDR2 SNEGSKA (reference sequence). This receptor was obtained from a man aged 18 to 29 who received the YFV17D yellow fever vaccine. The J gene is TRBJ2-5, the V gene TRBV20-1; D perhaps matches TRBD2 (5 bases). The specimen was PBMCs, collected 5 days after the first yellow fever vaccination. CDR3 region: CSARRLVVGETQYF. CDR3 nucleotides: TGCAGTGCCCGGAGGTTGGTAGTAGGAGAGACCCAGTACTTC.